The subject of this entry is one TCR beta chain. Its antigen is as yet unknown. The sample is drawn from a study of T cells after yellow fever vaccination. Broader study findings: Among primary-vaccination clones, most reappeared after the booster, at approximately 97% for CD4 and 88% for CD8. Some clonotypes, a small share, were shared between CD4 and CD8 compartments. Contamination of FACS-sorted repertoires by abundant clonotypes from the bulk population could occur.

Template switching with 5'RACE generated the TCR cDNA and added a universal primer site and UMIs. Using its own MiXCR run on the 5' RACE reads, TCRdb lists one record per CDR3 protein. Of around 310,000 distinct CDR3 sequences in the sample, over 3.5% were seen once. This CDR3 comprises 13 residues. Germline V gene data show CDR1 as KGHDR and CDR2 as SFDVKD. V was clipped by 9 bases and J by 1 base, with 11 bases between them. This sequence joins TRBV24-1 and TRBJ1-1; D gene ambiguous. Material: PBMCs, obtained 15 days after the yellow fever booster vaccination. This TCR came from a young man who received the YFV17D yellow fever vaccine. The CDR3 nucleotides read TGTGCCACCTGGAAGGAGTGGAACACTGAAGCTTTCTTT. It translates to CATWKEWNTEAFF.